This T cell receptor (beta chain) derives from a study of blood T cells in healthy people across ages. Study-wide background: The capture of about one barcoded beta molecule per two T cells was achieved by template switching. The study's findings and limits: Across samples, TCR beta diversity tracked strongly with naive T cell percentage. Unsorted PBMC input precluded a conclusive naive versus antigen-experienced comparison.

In regard to this clonotype: The target antigen is unknown. A much larger clone differs by one base, so this may be a read error.

A sample-barcoded 5' primer and a J-beta primer mix were used in a second PCR of roughly 7 to 12 cycles. TCRdb called the 5' RACE reads again in MiXCR, with one record for every CDR3 protein. The sample holds approximately 1.5 million distinct CDR3 sequences, around 36% seen once. V dropped 4 bases and J dropped 0; count of bases not matched to a gene: 3. Germline CDR1 reads ENHRY; CDR2 reads SYGVKD. CDR3 size: 14 residues. This chain uses TRBV10-3 with TRBJ2-7; 7 bases line up with TRBD1. This receptor was identified in a woman between 25 and 40 years old in good health. Sequenced input: blood. The CDR3 is CAISGQGDSYEQYF. In DNA form, the CDR3 reads TGTGCCATCAGTGGACAGGGAGACTCCTACGAGCAGTACTTC.